The TCR beta chain under discussion was sequenced for a study of blood T cell repertoires in COVID-19 (TCRdb year 2020). Broadly, across the study: The collaborator samples originated in the United States, Italy and Spain and spanned the acute and convalescent phases of COVID-19. The repertoires were released in a freely available public database intended as a resource for research on the immune response to SARS-CoV-2. Sample metadata almost always included a de-identified subject ID, COVID-19 status, age in years and sex. Subjects who had been exposed to COVID-19, were actively infected with it, or had recovered from it provided the deeply sampled blood TCRbeta repertoires that made up the dataset. The samples were drawn from two sources: the first 160 participants of the ongoing ImmuneRACE study, and 1,200 or so subjects contributed by 6 global collaborators. The prospective study material was composed of cDNA or gDNA derived from T cells, B-cell-depleted T cells, or PBMCs. Where HLA class I and class II types were available, the types were taken from metadata supplied by the sample provider, not from assay-based typing. Study-wide findings and limitations: How much clinical and demographic metadata was included differed by source and by participant, and the metadata was provided uncurated.

The immunoSEQ Assay, a bias-controlled multiplex PCR, was used to amplify TCRbeta CDR3 regions from genomic DNA. As for the authors' bioinformatics: Within the assay, amplification of reference gene primers was used to estimate how many nucleated cells each sample contained. To quantify the absolute abundance of each unique TCRbeta CDR3 rearrangement, sequence reads were collapsed and filtered. For each sample, productive Simpson clonality was calculated by taking the square root of Simpson's diversity index across productive rearrangements. Not all clones reach the TCRdb copy of this immuneACCESS table, which keeps in-frame sequences only. Checked studies attribute under half of the gap to unresolved V genes and leave the rest unexplained. D and trimming were read from the DNA, whereas the V and J calls and clone size are those reported in that table. This sample gives roughly 100,000 clones in total; just over 85% of them show up just once. The ten largest clones capture about 3.2% of the sample.

The CDR3 sequence holds 14 residues, the cysteine and phenylalanine included. Of the read, only the CDR3 DNA is kept; its 42 bases are in frame from base 1. The germline V gene encodes CDR1 MGHDK and CDR2 SYGVNS. The trim is 6 bases for V and 6 bases for J, with a gap of 18 bases between the germline ends. About this clone itself: Which antigen it targets is not known. Within one base of it there is no much larger clone, and no base qualities were kept.

Each collaborating institution followed its own protocols to collect whole blood in K2EDTA tubes. For TCRbeta analysis, collaborators shipped samples in one of three forms: frozen whole blood, isolated PBMCs, or DNA extracted from either of those sample types. The receptor's source is a human donor in a cohort sampled during active COVID-19. The source material was peripheral blood. The chain was built from TRBV25-1 and TRBJ2-7; the D gene is possibly TRBD2, with 5 bases matching. The CDR3 amino acid sequence is: CASSGDSEEVEQYF. The nucleotide sequence is TGTGCCAGCAGCGGAGACTCGGAGGAAGTCGAGCAGTACTTC.